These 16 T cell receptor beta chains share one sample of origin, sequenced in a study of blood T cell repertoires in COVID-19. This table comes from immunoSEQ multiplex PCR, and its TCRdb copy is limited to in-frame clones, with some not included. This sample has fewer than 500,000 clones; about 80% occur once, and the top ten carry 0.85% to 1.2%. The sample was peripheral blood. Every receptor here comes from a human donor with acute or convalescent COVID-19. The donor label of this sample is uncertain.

CDR3 sequence (DNA): TGTGCCAGCTCACCACCTGGGGGGTTGGGCAATCAGCCCCAGCATTTT. Protein sequence: CASSPPGGLGNQPQHF. The chain links TRBV18 to TRBJ1-5, with D tentatively TRBD1 (5 bases). This CDR3 spans 16 amino acids. V was clipped by 0 bases and J by 2 bases, with 11 bases between them. In germline, CDR1 is KGHSH, CDR2 LQKENI.

The CDR3 DNA follows: TGCGCCAGCAGGCCAAGACAGGGAGCCACCGGGGAGCTGTTTTTT. This encodes CASRPRQGATGELFF. V is TRBV5-1 and J is TRBJ2-2; the match to TRBD1 covers 7 bases. The J segment lost 4 bases and the V segment lost 5 bases, leaving 8 bases of the junction unmatched. The CDR3 is 15 residues long. Germline-derived CDR1 and CDR2 are SGHRS and YFSETQ.

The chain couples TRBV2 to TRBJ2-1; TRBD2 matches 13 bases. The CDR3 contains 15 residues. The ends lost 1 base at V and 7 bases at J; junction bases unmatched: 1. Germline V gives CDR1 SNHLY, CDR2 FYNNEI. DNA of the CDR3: TGTGCCAGCAGTGAAGGGGGACTAGCGGGGAATGAGCAGTTCTTC. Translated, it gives CASSEGGLAGNEQFF.

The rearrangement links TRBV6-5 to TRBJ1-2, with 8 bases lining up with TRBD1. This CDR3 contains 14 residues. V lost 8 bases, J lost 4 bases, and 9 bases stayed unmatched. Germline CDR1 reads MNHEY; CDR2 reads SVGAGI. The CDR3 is CASWTGTTTYGYTF. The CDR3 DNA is TGTGCCAGCTGGACAGGGACTACGACCTATGGCTACACCTTC.

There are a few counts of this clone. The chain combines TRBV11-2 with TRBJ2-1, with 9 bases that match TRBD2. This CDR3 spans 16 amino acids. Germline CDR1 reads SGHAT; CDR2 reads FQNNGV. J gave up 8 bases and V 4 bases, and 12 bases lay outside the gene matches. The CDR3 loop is CASSYKRGALIYEQFF. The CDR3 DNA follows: TGTGCCAGCAGCTATAAGCGGGGGGCCCTGATCTATGAGCAGTTCTTC.

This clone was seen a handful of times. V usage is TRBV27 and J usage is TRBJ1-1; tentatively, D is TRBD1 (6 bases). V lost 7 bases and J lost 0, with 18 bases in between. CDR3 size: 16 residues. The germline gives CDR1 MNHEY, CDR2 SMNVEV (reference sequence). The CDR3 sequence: CASKHEQGTMNTEAFF. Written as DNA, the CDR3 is TGTGCCAGCAAACATGAGCAGGGGACCATGAACACTGAAGCTTTCTTT.

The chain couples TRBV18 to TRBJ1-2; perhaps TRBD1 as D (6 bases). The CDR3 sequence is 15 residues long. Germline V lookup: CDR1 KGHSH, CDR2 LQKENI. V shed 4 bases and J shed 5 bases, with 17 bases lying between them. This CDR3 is CASSRTTGTNYGYTF. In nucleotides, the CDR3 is TGTGCCAGCTCACGAACAACCGGGACAAATTATGGCTACACCTTC.

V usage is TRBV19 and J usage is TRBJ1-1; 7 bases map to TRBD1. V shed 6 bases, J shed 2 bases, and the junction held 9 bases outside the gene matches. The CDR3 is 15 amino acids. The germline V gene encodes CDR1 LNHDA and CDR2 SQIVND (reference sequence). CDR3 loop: CASRDRISQNTEAFF. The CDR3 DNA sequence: TGTGCCAGTAGGGACAGGATTTCCCAAAACACTGAAGCTTTCTTT. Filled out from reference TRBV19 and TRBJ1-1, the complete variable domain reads DGGITQSPKYLFRKEGQNVTLSCEQNLNHDAMYWYRQDPGQGLRLIYYSQIVNDFQKGDIAEGYSVSREKKESFPLTVTSAQKNPTAFYLCASRDRISQNTEAFFGQGTRLTVV.

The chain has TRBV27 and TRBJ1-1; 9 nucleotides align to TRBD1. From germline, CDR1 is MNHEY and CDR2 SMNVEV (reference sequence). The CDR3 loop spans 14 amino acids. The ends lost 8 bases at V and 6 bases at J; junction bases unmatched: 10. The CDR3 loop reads CASRMGQGSSEAFF. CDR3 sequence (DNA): TGTGCCAGCCGAATGGGACAGGGATCGTCTGAAGCTTTCTTT.

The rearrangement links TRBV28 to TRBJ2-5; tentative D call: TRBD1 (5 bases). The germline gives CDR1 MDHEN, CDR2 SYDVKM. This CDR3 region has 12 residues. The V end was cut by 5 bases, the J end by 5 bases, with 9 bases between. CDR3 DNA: TGTGCCAGCAGTCAGGGTTTGGAGACCCAGTACTTC. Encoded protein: CASSQGLETQYF.

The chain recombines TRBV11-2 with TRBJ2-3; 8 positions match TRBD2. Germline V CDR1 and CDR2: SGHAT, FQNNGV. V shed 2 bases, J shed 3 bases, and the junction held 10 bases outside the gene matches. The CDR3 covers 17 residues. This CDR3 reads CASSLRVGASGTDTQYF. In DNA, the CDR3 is TGTGCCAGCAGCTTAAGAGTTGGGGCTAGCGGGACAGATACGCAGTATTTT.

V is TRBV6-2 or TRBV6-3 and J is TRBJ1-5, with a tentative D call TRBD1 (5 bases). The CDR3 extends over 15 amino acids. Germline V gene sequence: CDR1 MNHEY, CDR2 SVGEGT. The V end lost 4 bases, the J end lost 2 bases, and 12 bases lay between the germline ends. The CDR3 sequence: CASSFYSRGNQPQHF. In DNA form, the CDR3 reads TGTGCCAGCAGTTTTTATAGCAGGGGCAATCAGCCCCAGCATTTT.

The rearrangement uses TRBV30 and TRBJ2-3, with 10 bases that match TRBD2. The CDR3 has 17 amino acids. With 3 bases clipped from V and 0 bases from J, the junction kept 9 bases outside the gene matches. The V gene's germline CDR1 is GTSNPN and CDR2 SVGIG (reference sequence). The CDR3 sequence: CAWRLAGGPSSTDTQYF. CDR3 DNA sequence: TGTGCCTGGAGGTTAGCGGGAGGTCCCTCTAGCACAGATACGCAGTATTTT.

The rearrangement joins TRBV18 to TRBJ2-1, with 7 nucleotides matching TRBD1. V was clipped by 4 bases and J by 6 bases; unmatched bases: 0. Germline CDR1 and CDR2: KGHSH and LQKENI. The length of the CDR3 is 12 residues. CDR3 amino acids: CASSRQGNEQFF. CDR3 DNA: TGTGCCAGCTCACGACAGGGCAATGAGCAGTTCTTC.

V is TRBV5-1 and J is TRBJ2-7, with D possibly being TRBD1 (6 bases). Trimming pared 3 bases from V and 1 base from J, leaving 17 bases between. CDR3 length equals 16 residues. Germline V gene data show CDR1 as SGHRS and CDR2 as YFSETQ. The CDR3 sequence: CASSWGSITGSYEQYF. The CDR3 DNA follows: TGCGCCAGCAGCTGGGGGAGCATAACAGGGTCCTACGAGCAGTACTTC.

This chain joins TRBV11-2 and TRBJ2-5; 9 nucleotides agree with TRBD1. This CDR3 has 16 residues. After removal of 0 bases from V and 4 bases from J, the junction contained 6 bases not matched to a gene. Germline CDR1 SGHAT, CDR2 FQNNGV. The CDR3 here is CASSLEGTGIAETQYF. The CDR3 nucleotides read TGTGCCAGCAGCTTAGAAGGGACAGGGATAGCAGAGACCCAGTACTTC.